Below, 19 T cell receptor beta chains from the same sample are listed, as sequenced in a study of blood T cells in healthy people across ages. Primers used in a second PCR of about 7 to 12 cycles were a sample-barcoded 5' primer and a J-beta primer mix. One entry per CDR3 protein results from TCRdb running MiXCR on the 5' RACE reads. Of hundreds of thousands of distinct CDR3 sequences listed, about 30% were seen once; the top ten hold 15% to 17%. Sequencing input: blood. These receptors originate from an elderly woman in good health.

This clonotype has a handful of counts. The V and J genes are TRBV30 and TRBJ1-6; TRBD1 agrees at 10 bases. This CDR3 has 15 amino acids. CDR1 is GTSNPN and CDR2 is SVGIG in the germline V gene (reference sequence). The V and J ends lost 5 bases and 8 bases, in that order; junction bases with no gene match: 9. The CDR3 nucleotides read TGTGCCTGGGTAACTAAGGGGACAGGGGATTCACCCCTCCACTTT. This translates into CAWVTKGTGDSPLHF.

V gene TRBV9 combines with J gene TRBJ1-6; D gene uncertain. Per the germline V gene, CDR1 is SGDLS and CDR2 is YYNGEE. V gave up 2 bases and J gave up 8 bases, with 8 bases separating them. This CDR3 spans 13 amino acids. The CDR3 protein is CASSVESDSPLHF. The CDR3 DNA is TGTGCCAGCAGCGTTGAGTCAGATTCACCCCTCCACTTT. Full variable domain (remainder filled in from reference TRBV9 and TRBJ1-6): DSGVTQTPKHLITATGQRVTLRCSPRSGDLSVYWYQQSLDQGLQFLIQYYNGEERAKGNILERFSAQQFPDLHSELNLSSLELGDSALYFCASSVESDSPLHFGNGTRLTVT.

A word on this clonotype: A much more abundant neighbour one base away suggests this may be a read error. The J gene is TRBJ1-6, the V gene TRBV7-2; D is possibly TRBD1 (5 bases). Germline-derived CDR1 and CDR2 are SGHTA and FQGNSA. The CDR3 length is 15 residues. V was pared by 4 bases and J by 10 bases, with 17 bases between. CDR3 bases: TGTGCCAGCAGCTCCAGGGTTGACGGAGACTCACCCCTCCACTTT. This translates into CASSSRVDGDSPLHF. Variable domain in full (rest from reference TRBV7-2 and TRBJ1-6): GAGVSQSPSNKVTEKGKDVELRCDPISGHTALYWYRQSLGQGLEFLIYFQGNSAPDKSGLPSDRFSAERTGGSVSTLTIQRTQQEDSAVYLCASSSRVDGDSPLHFGNGTRLTVT.

The sample holds many counts of this clonotype. J is TRBJ2-3 and V is TRBV20-1; the D is unclear. The CDR3 is 13 amino acids. Looked up from germline, CDR1 is DFQATT and CDR2 is SNEGSKA (reference sequence). Trimming pared 1 base from V and 2 bases from J, leaving 7 bases between. The CDR3 DNA sequence: TGCAGTGCTAGAGTGCGTTACACAGATACGCAGTATTTT. The encoded protein is CSARVRYTDTQYF.

This clonotype was seen repeatedly, ten times or more. V is TRBV7-9 and J is TRBJ2-1, with 8 bases lining up with TRBD1. V trimming: 5 bases; J trimming: 13 bases; junction bases outside the gene matches: 4. Germline assignment: CDR1 SEHNR and CDR2 FQNEAQ (reference sequence). The CDR3 runs to 11 residues. The DNA for the CDR3 is TGTGCCAGCAGCGTTGACAGGGGTCAGTTCTTC. Translation gives CASSVDRGQFF.

This clonotype was seen repeatedly, ten times or more. V is TRBV7-9 and J is TRBJ2-7; TRBD1 aligns across 9 bases. This CDR3 comprises 14 residues. The J segment lost 5 bases and the V segment lost 5 bases, leaving 7 bases of the junction unmatched. The germline gives CDR1 SEHNR, CDR2 FQNEAQ (reference sequence). The CDR3 nucleotides are TGTGCCAGCAGCCTGGGGACAGGGTACCACGAGCAGTACTTC. This codes for CASSLGTGYHEQYF.

This clonotype was seen repeatedly, ten times or more. The rearrangement uses TRBV20-1 and TRBJ1-2, with 10 nucleotides matching TRBD1. This CDR3 is 14 amino acids long. Germline CDR1 is DFQATT and CDR2 is SNEGSKA (reference sequence). The V gene end was trimmed by 6 bases and the J gene end by 7 bases; junction bases not matched to a gene: 11. The DNA for the CDR3 is TGCAGTGCCCGGCCGGCGACAGGGGGCGGTGGCTACACCTTC. This sequence encodes CSARPATGGGGYTF.

Many counts were recorded for this clonotype. The genes are TRBV7-2 and TRBJ2-7; the match to TRBD1 covers 7 bases. This CDR3 region has 14 residues. The V segment lost 8 bases and the J segment 7 bases; nucleotides outside the gene matches: 14. Looked up from germline, CDR1 is SGHTA and CDR2 is FQGNSA. This CDR3 reads CASAASTGRREQYF. The CDR3 DNA sequence: TGTGCCAGCGCTGCCTCGACAGGGCGTAGAGAGCAGTACTTC.

The rearrangement links TRBV6-6 to TRBJ1-2; a weak D match, TRBD1 (5 bases). Germline V gene sequence: CDR1 MNHNY, CDR2 SVGAGI (reference sequence). This CDR3 has 12 amino acids. V was trimmed by 9 bases and J by 2 bases, leaving 10 bases between them. CDR3 in DNA: TGTGCCAGTTGGGGGGGGAACTATGGCTACACCTTC. Amino acid sequence: CASWGGNYGYTF.

This clonotype was detected only a few times. The V call is TRBV4-1, the J call TRBJ1-1; D unresolved. The V gene lost 3 bases and the J gene lost 5 bases, with 28 bases spanning the gap. This CDR3 is built from 19 residues. The V gene's germline CDR1 is MGHRA and CDR2 YSYEKL. The CDR3 DNA sequence: TGCGCCAGCAGCCAGTCTCTAAACGGGGTGAGGGCGGGCCAGACTGAAGCTTTCTTT. Protein product: CASSQSLNGVRAGQTEAFF.

Ten or more counts support this clonotype. This chain connects TRBV5-1 to TRBJ2-1, with 8 positions matching TRBD1. Germline-derived CDR1 and CDR2 are SGHRS and YFSETQ. The CDR3 is made up of 15 amino acids. Unmatched junction bases numbered 4, after V lost 5 bases and J lost 0 bases. The CDR3 loop reads CASRDRANSYNEQFF. The CDR3 coding sequence is TGCGCCAGCAGGGACAGGGCGAACTCCTACAATGAGCAGTTCTTC.

The chain carries TRBV6-1 and TRBJ2-7; possibly TRBD1 or TRBD2 for D (6 bases each). The J call may be in error: the DNA end matches TRBJ2-5 better. This CDR3 contains 14 residues. Germline assignment: CDR1 MNHNS and CDR2 SASEGT. The CDR3 nucleotides read TGTGCCAGCAGTCCCGGGACTGAGGGGGGGACCCAGTACTTC. Translation: CASSPGTEGGTQYF.

The V and J genes are TRBV29-1 and TRBJ2-7; 9 nucleotides line up with TRBD1. The V gene's germline CDR1 is SQVTM and CDR2 ANQGSEA. CDR3 length: 12 residues. J was trimmed by 6 bases and V by 4 bases; bases with no gene match: 4. CDR3 DNA: TGCAGCGTTGGACAGGGGGTAGGCGAGCAGTACTTC. It specifies CSVGQGVGEQYF.

Ten or more counts support this clonotype. The chain recombines TRBV12-3 or TRBV12-4 with TRBJ2-5; 11 bases fit TRBD1. This CDR3 region has 16 residues. V was clipped by 1 base and J by 5 bases; unmatched bases: 6. The CDR3 sequence: CASSLGTGGRRETQYF. The CDR3, as DNA: TGTGCCAGCAGTTTAGGGACAGGGGGCCGTCGGGAGACCCAGTACTTC.

A remark on this clonotype: With a much larger clone just one base away, this may be a read error. The V call is TRBV4-3, the J call TRBJ2-1, with TRBD1 matching 10 bases. The DNA end lines up better with TRBJ2-7; the J call may be wrong. CDR1 and CDR2 (germline): LGHNA, YSLEER. The CDR3 sequence is 16 residues long. CDR3 DNA: TGCGCCAGCAGCCCATCCGGGACAGGGGACTACAATGAGCAGTACTTC. As protein: CASSPSGTGDYNEQYF.

This clonotype has at least ten counts. The chain combines TRBV27 with TRBJ2-5, with D possibly TRBD2 on 6 matching bases. Germline loops: CDR1 MNHEY, CDR2 SMNVEV (reference sequence). This CDR3 region has 15 residues. V dropped 6 bases and J dropped 5 bases, with 19 bases sitting between them. CDR3 coding DNA: TGTGCCAGCAGCCTAAGACTAGGAGTCGGTGAGACCCAGTACTTC. Its translation: CASSLRLGVGETQYF.

The chain joins TRBV24-1 to TRBJ2-3; 7 positions match TRBD1. Germline V CDR1 and CDR2: KGHDR, SFDVKD. Unmatched junction bases numbered 4, after V lost 4 bases and J lost 7 bases. The CDR3 has 13 amino acids. The CDR3 bases are TGTGCCACCAGTGAGGGGGACAGCCATACGCAGTATTTT. It specifies CATSEGDSHTQYF.

The chain joins TRBV4-2 to TRBJ2-3; D may be TRBD1 or TRBD2 (5 bases each). Germline CDR1 LGHNA, CDR2 YNFKEQ. Trimming took off 4 bases at V and 2 bases at J, with 19 bases between the two ends. This CDR3 spans 17 amino acids. The CDR3 spells CASSRDGVGVFTDTQYF. As DNA, the CDR3 is TGTGCCAGCAGCCGAGATGGGGTGGGGGTCTTCACAGATACGCAGTATTTT.

This clonotype was observed a few times. This chain links TRBV11-1 with TRBJ1-1; 8 nucleotides line up with TRBD1. With V trimmed by 5 bases and J by 3 bases, 8 bases remained unmatched. Per the germline V gene, CDR1 is SGHAT and CDR2 is FQDESV (reference sequence). The CDR3 extends over 15 amino acids. The CDR3 DNA sequence: TGTGCCAGCAGCACAGGACAGGGTAAAGACACTGAAGCTTTCTTT. Translation: CASSTGQGKDTEAFF.